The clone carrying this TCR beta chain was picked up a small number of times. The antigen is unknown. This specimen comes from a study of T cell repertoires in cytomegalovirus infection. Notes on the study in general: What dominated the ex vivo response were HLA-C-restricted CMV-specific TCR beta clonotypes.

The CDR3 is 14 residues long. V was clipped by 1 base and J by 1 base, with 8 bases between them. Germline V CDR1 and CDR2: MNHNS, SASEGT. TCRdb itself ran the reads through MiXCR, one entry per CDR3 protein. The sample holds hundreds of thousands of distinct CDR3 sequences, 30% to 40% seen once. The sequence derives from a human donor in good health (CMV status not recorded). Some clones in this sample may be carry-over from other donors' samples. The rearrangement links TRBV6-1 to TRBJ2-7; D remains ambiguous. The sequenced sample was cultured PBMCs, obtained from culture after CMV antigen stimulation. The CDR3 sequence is CASSEDVGSYEQYV. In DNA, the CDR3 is TGTGCCAGCAGTGAAGATGTAGGATCCTACGAGCAGTACGTC.